The present TCR beta chain was sequenced within a study of regulatory T cells in long-lasting Graves disease. About the study: Disease was considered persistent Graves' disease after over 5 years of antithyroid drugs (with positive TSH receptor antibodies). Notes on the study in general: Persistent Graves' patients showed a TCR diversity that was lower than that of newly diagnosed ones.

Building of the TCR beta libraries involved iRepertoire HTBI primers and Arm-PCR of CDR3 regions. In the original processing: Identification of gene segments yielded more than 55 TRBV and about 14 TRBJ across samples. Via MiXCR, TCRdb re-called the multiplex PCR reads, giving one row per CDR3 protein. TCRdb, rather than the study authors, made the V and J calls. The top ten hold about 20% of the sample, which has over 350,000 distinct CDR3 sequences, less than 25% seen once. This clonotype turned up a few times. Its antigen is currently unknown. Germline CDR1 DFQATT, CDR2 SNEGSKA (reference sequence). This CDR3 spans 16 amino acids. V was pared by 0 bases and J by 4 bases, with 19 bases between. Time point described: persistent/refractory GD, antithyroid drugs over 5 years with positive TRAb. Making the TCR library involved RNA that had been extracted from PBMCs. The authors drew patients from an endocrinology department in Xi'an, China.

The genes are TRBV20-1 and TRBJ2-7; D is unclear. This TCR came from a female donor with Graves disease. The input for sequencing was peripheral blood mononuclear cells (PBMCs), taken when the disease was refractory, from a patient treated with antithyroid drugs. The DNA for the CDR3 is TGCAGTGCTAGAGATCCGGCCGCCCGGAAGTATTACGAGCAGTACTTC. This translates into CSARDPAARKYYEQYF.